A single sample gave rise to the 9 T cell receptor beta chains below, sequenced in a study of cytomegalovirus exposure and HLA in healthy donors. PCR was performed using 60 Vbeta and 13 Jbeta primers. Here immunoSEQ multiplex PCR was the method, and the copy in TCRdb shows in-frame clones only, minus some. The data show about 100,000 clones, approximately 76% seen once. Source material: PBMCs. The source is a middle-aged man in good health and CMV-seropositive.

The chain couples TRBV12-5 to TRBJ2-7, with D perhaps TRBD1 (5 bases). The CDR3 is 15 amino acids. Per germline, CDR1 LGHNT and CDR2 FRNRAP. V dropped 3 bases and J dropped 1 base, with 13 bases sitting between them. In DNA, the CDR3 is TGTGCTAGTGGTTTAGGGGAAATTGGGTCCTACGAGCAGTACTTC. The encoded protein is CASGLGEIGSYEQYF.

This chain uses TRBV6-1 with TRBJ2-7; TRBD2 might be the D (5 bases). V was pared by 4 bases and J by 3 bases, with 16 bases between. Germline V CDR1 and CDR2: MNHNS, SASEGT. The CDR3 runs to 15 residues. CDR3 region: CASSADGGFNYEQYF. DNA of the CDR3: TGTGCCAGCAGTGCAGACGGAGGCTTTAACTACGAGCAGTACTTC.

On this clone itself: Here the CDR3 omits its conserved ending phenylalanine or tryptophan, so a read error is the likely source. The V call is TRBV7-9, the J call TRBJ1-2; TRBD1 matches at 9 bases. V shed 5 bases and J 8 bases; nucleotides not matched to a gene: 9. Germline V CDR1 and CDR2: SEHNR, FQNEAQ (reference sequence). The CDR3 has 14 residues. The CDR3 DNA reads as TGTGCCAGCAGCCGCGGGACAGGGAAGGAAGGCTACACCCTC. Translated: CASSRGTGKEGYTL.

The chain joins TRBV2 to TRBJ1-2, with TRBD1 matching over 9 bases. This CDR3 has 15 residues. Germline CDR1 reads SNHLY; CDR2 reads FYNNEI. Trimming cost V 6 bases and J 5 bases; bases outside gene matches: 10. CDR3 in amino acids: CASREGQGNIYGYTF. The CDR3 DNA sequence: TGTGCCAGCAGGGAGGGACAGGGAAATATTTATGGCTACACCTTC.

The chain recombines TRBV27 with TRBJ2-5, with D perhaps TRBD2 (6 bases). Per germline, CDR1 MNHEY and CDR2 SMNVEV (reference sequence). Trimming removed 5 bases from V and 3 bases from J, with 16 bases in between. The CDR3 consists of 15 residues. The CDR3 region is CASSPTLAIEETQYF. The DNA of the CDR3 is TGTGCCAGCAGTCCAACACTAGCAATAGAAGAGACCCAGTACTTC.

The chain joins TRBV1 to TRBJ2-3; TRBD2 is taken as the D call from the table, unchecked against the DNA. TRBV1 is marked as a pseudogene. The length of the CDR3 is 17 residues. The CDR3 reads CTSSQGSPSGGTDTQYF. The CDR3 nucleotides are TGCACCAGCAGCCAAGGAAGTCCTAGCGGGGGCACAGATACGCAGTATTTT.

The chain employs TRBV10-3 and TRBJ1-5; TRBD1 might be the D (5 bases). The CDR3 consists of 16 residues. The germline V and J ends were trimmed by 3 bases and 2 bases, with 14 bases remaining between them. The germline gives CDR1 ENHRY, CDR2 SYGVKD. CDR3: CAISEGGQGGNQPQHF. The CDR3 DNA follows: TGTGCCATCAGTGAAGGAGGGCAGGGTGGCAATCAGCCCCAGCATTTT.

This chain joins TRBV5-6 and TRBJ2-7; D is unresolved. There are 14 residues in the CDR3. The germline CDR1 and CDR2 sequences are SGHDT and YYEEEE. V was shortened by 3 bases and J by 8 bases, with 18 bases between the two germline ends. The CDR3 sequence: CASSSPPPQRQQYF. In DNA form, the CDR3 reads TGTGCCAGCAGCTCCCCCCCTCCACAACGCCAGCAGTACTTC.

The rearrangement joins TRBV10-3 to TRBJ1-1; D might be TRBD1 (5 bases). The CDR3 sequence is 14 residues long. V was shortened by 0 bases and J by 3 bases, with 8 bases between the two germline ends. Germline V gene sequence: CDR1 ENHRY, CDR2 SYGVKD. The CDR3 reads CAISESAGYTEAFF. In DNA, the CDR3 is TGTGCCATCAGTGAGTCGGCAGGGTACACTGAAGCTTTCTTT.